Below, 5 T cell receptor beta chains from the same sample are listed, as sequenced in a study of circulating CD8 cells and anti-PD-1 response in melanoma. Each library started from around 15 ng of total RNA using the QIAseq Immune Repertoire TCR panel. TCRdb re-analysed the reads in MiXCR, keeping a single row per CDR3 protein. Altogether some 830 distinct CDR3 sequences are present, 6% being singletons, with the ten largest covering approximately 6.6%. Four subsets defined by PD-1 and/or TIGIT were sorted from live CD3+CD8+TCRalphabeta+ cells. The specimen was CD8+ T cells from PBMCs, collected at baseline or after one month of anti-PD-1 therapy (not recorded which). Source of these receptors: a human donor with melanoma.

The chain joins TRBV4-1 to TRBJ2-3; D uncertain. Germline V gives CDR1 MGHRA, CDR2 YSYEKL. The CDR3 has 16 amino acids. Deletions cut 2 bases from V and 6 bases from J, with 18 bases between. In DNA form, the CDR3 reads TGCGCCAGCAGCCAACACTCACTGGAACTTTCGGATACGCAGTATTTT. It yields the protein CASSQHSLELSDTQYF.

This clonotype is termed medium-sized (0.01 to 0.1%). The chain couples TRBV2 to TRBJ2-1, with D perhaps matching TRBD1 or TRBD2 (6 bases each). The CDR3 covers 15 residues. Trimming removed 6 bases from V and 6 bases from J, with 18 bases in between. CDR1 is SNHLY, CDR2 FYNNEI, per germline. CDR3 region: CASRRGGSSGNEQFF. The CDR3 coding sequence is TGTGCCAGCAGGAGAGGGGGGAGTTCAGGCAATGAGCAGTTCTTC.

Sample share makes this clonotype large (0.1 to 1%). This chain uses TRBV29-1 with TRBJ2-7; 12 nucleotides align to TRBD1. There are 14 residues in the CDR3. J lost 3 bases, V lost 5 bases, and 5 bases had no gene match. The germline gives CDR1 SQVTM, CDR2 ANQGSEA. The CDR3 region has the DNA TGCAGCGTTCCCGGGACAGGGGGCCTCTACGAGCAGTACTTC. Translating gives CSVPGTGGLYEQYF.

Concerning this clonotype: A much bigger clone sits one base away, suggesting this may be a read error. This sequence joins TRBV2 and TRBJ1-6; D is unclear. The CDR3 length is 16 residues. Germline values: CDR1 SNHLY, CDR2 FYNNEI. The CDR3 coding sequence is TGTGCCAGCAGTGAAGCGCTTCGGGCGGATAATCCACCCCTCCACTTT. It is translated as CASSEALRADNPPLHF.

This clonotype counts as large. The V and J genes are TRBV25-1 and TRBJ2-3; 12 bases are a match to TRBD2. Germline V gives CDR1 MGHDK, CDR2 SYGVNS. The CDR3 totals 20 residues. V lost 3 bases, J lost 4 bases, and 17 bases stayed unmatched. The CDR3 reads CASSDTKTSGRSPSPDTQYF. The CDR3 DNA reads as TGTGCCAGCAGTGATACGAAGACTAGCGGGAGATCTCCTTCCCCAGATACGCAGTATTTT.